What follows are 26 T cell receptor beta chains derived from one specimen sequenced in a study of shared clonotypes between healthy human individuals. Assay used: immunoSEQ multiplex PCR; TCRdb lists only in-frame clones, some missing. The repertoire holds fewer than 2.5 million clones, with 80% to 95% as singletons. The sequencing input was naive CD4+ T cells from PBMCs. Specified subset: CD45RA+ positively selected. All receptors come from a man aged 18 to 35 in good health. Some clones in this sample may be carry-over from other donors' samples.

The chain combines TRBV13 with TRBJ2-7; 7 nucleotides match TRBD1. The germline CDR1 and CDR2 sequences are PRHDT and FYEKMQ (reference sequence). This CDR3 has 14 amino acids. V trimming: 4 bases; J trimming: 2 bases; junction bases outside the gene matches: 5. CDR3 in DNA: TGTGCCAGCAGCTCCCGACAGGGTGCCTACGAGCAGTACTTC. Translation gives CASSSRQGAYEQYF.

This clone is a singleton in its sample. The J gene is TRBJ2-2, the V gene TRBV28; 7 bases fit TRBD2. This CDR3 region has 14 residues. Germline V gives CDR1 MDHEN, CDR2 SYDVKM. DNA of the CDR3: TGTGCTGGAGGGGCTAGCGGAAAGGGCAGGGAGCTGTTTTTT. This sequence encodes CAGGASGKGRELFF.

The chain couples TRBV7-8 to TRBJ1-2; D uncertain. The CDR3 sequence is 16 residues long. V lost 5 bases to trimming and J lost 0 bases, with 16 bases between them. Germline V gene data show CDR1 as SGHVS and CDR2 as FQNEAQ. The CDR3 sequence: CASSLRVRDSNYGYTF. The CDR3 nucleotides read TGTGCCAGCAGCCTAAGGGTGCGGGATTCTAACTATGGCTACACCTTC.

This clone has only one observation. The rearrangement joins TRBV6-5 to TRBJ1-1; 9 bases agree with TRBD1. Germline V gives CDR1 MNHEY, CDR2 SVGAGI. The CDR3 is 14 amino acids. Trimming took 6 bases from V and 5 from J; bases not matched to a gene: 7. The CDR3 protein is CASSPGTGLTEAFF. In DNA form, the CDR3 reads TGTGCCAGCAGCCCCGGGACAGGGTTGACTGAAGCTTTCTTT.

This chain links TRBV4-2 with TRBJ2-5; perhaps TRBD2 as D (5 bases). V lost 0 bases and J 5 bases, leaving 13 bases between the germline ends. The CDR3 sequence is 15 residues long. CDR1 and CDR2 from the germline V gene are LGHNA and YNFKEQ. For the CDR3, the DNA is TGTGCCAGCAGCCAAGAGGCGGGCCCGAGGGAGACCCAGTACTTC. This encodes CASSQEAGPRETQYF.

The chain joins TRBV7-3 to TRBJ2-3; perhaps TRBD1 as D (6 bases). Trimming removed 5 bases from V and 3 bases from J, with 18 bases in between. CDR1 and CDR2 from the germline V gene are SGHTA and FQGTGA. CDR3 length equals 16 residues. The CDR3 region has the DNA TGTGCCAGCAGCCCAAGAACAGGGCGTTTGACAGATACGCAGTATTTT. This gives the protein CASSPRTGRLTDTQYF. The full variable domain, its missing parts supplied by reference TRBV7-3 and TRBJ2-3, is GAGVSQTPSNKVTEKGKYVELRCDPISGHTALYWYRQSLGQGPEFLIYFQGTGAADDSGLPNDRFFAVRPEGSVSTLKIQRTERGDSAVYLCASSPRTGRLTDTQYFGPGTRLTVL.

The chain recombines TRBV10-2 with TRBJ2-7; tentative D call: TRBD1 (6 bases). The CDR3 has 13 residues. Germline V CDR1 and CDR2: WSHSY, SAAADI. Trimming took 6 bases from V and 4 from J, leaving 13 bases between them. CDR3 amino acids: CASRDRMVYEQYF. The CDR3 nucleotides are TGCGCCAGCAGGGACAGAATGGTTTACGAGCAGTACTTC.

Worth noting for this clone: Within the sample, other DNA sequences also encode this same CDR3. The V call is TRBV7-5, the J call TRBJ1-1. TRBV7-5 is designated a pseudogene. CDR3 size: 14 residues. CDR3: CVRSVRQRDTEAFF. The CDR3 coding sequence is TGTGTCAGGAGCGTACGACAGAGGGACACTGAAGCTTTCTTT.

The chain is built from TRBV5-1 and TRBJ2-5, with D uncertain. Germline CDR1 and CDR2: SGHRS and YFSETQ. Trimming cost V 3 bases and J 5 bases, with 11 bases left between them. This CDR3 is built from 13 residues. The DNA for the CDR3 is TGCGCCAGCAGCTCCCTCTATGGGGAGACCCAGTACTTC. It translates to CASSSLYGETQYF.

Here the CDR3 DNA reads TGTGCCAGCAGCCAAATGGCGGGACTAGCGGGAGCCAATGAGCAGTTCTTC. Translation gives CASSQMAGLAGANEQFF. The chain carries TRBV28 and TRBJ2-1; 14 bases map to TRBD2. With 6 bases clipped from V and 6 bases from J, the junction kept 10 bases outside the gene matches. Germline V gene sequence: CDR1 MDHEN, CDR2 SYDVKM. CDR3 length equals 17 residues.

This CDR3 reads CASSEGVTGRYEQYF. The CDR3 DNA sequence: TGTGCCAGCAGTGAAGGCGTGACAGGGCGCTACGAGCAGTACTTC. The chain recombines TRBV2 with TRBJ2-7; 7 bases are shared with TRBD1. This CDR3 has 15 amino acids. With 1 base clipped from V and 3 bases from J, the junction kept 6 bases outside the gene matches. The germline V gene has CDR1 SNHLY and CDR2 FYNNEI. The full variable domain, in which reference TRBV2 and TRBJ2-7 provide the parts outside the CDR3, is EPEVTQTPSHQVTQMGQEVILRCVPISNHLYFYWYRQILGQKVEFLVSFYNNEISEKSEIFDDQFSVERPDGSNFTLKIRSTKLEDSAMYFCASSEGVTGRYEQYFGPGTRLTVT.

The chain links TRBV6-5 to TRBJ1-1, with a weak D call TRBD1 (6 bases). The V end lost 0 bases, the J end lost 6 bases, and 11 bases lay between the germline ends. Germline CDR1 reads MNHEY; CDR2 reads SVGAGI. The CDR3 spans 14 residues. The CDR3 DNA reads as TGTGCCAGCAGTTACTCGAACAGGGCCGCTGAAGCTTTCTTT. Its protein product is CASSYSNRAAEAFF.

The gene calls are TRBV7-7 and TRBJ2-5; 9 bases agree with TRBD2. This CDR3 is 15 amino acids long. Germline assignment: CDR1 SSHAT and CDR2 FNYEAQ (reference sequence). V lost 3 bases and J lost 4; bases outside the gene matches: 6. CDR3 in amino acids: CASSFSREGLETQYF. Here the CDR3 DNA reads TGTGCCAGCAGCTTTTCGCGGGAGGGCCTAGAGACCCAGTACTTC.

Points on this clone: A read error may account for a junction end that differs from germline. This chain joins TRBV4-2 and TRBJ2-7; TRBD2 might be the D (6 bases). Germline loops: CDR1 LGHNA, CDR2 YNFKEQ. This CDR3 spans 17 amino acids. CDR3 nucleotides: TGTGCCAGCAGCGAAGAGGGACTCCCGGGAACCACCTACGAGCAGTACTTC. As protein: CASSEEGLPGTTYEQYF.

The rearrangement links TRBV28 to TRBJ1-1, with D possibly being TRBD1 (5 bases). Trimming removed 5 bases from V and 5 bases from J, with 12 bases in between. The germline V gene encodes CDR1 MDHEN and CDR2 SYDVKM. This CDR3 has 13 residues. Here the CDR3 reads CASSPGGRTEAFF. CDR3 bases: TGTGCCAGCAGTCCGGGGGGAAGGACTGAAGCTTTCTTT.

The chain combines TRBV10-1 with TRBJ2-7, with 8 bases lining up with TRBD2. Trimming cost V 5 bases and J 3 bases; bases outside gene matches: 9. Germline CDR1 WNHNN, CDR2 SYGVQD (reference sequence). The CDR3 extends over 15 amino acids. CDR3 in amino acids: CASSLTSGFFYEQYF. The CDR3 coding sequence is TGCGCCAGCAGTCTCACTAGCGGCTTCTTCTACGAGCAGTACTTC.

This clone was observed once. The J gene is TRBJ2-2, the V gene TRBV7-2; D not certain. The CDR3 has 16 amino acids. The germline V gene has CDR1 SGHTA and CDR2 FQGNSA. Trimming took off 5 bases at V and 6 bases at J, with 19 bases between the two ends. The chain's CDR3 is CASSPRPGLVPGELFF. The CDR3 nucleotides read TGTGCCAGCAGCCCCCGCCCCGGTCTAGTTCCCGGGGAGCTGTTTTTT.

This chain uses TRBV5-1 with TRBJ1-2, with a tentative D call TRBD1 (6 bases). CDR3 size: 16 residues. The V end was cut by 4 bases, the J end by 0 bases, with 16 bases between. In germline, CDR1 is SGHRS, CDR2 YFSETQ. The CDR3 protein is CASSTLGGGTNYGYTF. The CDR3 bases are TGCGCCAGCAGCACCCTCGGAGGGGGAACTAACTATGGCTACACCTTC.

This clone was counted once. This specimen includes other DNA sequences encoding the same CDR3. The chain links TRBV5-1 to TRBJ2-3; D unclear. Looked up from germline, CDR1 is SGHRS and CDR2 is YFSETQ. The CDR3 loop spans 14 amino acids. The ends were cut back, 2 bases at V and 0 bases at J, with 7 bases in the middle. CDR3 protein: CASSFPDSTDTQYF. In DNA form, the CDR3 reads TGCGCCAGCAGCTTCCCCGACAGCACAGATACGCAGTATTTT.

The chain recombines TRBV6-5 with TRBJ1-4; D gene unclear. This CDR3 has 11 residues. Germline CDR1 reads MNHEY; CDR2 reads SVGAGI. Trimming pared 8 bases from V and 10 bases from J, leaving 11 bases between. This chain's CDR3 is CASGSGLKLFF. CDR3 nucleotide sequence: TGTGCCAGCGGCAGCGGATTAAAACTGTTTTTT.

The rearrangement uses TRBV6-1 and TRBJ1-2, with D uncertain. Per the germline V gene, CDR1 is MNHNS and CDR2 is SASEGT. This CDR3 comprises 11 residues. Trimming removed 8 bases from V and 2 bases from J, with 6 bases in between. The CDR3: CASERNYGYTF. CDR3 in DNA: TGTGCCAGCGAACGGAACTATGGCTACACCTTC.

The CDR3 reads CASGMGANTEAFF. The CDR3 bases are TGTGCTAGTGGTATGGGGGCGAACACTGAAGCTTTCTTT. The chain couples TRBV12-5 to TRBJ1-1; D perhaps matches TRBD1 (6 bases). The CDR3 runs to 13 residues. CDR1 and CDR2 (germline): LGHNT, FRNRAP. Trimming removed 5 bases at V and 1 base at J, with 8 bases between. Combining the CDR3 with reference TRBV12-5 and TRBJ1-1 gives the whole variable domain DARVTQTPRHKVTEMGQEVTMRCQPILGHNTVFWYRQTMMQGLELLAYFRNRAPLDDSGMPKDRFSAEMPDATLATLKIQPSEPRDSAVYFCASGMGANTEAFFGQGTRLTVV.

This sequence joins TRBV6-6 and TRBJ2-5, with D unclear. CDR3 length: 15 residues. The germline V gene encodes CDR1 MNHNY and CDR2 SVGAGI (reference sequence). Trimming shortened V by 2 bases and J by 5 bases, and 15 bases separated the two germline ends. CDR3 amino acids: CASSYNFGVEETQYF. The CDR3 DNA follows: TGTGCCAGCAGTTACAACTTTGGGGTGGAGGAGACCCAGTACTTC.

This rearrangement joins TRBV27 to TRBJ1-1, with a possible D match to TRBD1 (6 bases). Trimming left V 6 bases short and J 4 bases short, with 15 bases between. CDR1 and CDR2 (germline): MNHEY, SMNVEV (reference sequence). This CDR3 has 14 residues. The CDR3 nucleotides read TGTGCCAGCAGGCCCCAAAGGGGGGGCACTGAAGCTTTCTTT. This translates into CASRPQRGGTEAFF.

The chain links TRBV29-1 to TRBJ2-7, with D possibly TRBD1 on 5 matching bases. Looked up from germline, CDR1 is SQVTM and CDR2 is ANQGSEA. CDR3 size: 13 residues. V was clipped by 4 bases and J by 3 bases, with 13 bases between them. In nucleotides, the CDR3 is TGCAGCGTTGGCAGGACACACAACTACGAGCAGTACTTC. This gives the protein CSVGRTHNYEQYF.

CDR3 amino acids: CASSIKADTGELFF. CDR3 in DNA: TGTGCCAGTAGTATAAAGGCAGACACCGGGGAGCTGTTTTTT. The J gene is TRBJ2-2, the V gene TRBV19, with no clear D. The germline V gene has CDR1 LNHDA and CDR2 SQIVND (reference sequence). This CDR3 region has 14 residues. Trimming pared 2 bases from V and 3 bases from J, leaving 7 bases between.